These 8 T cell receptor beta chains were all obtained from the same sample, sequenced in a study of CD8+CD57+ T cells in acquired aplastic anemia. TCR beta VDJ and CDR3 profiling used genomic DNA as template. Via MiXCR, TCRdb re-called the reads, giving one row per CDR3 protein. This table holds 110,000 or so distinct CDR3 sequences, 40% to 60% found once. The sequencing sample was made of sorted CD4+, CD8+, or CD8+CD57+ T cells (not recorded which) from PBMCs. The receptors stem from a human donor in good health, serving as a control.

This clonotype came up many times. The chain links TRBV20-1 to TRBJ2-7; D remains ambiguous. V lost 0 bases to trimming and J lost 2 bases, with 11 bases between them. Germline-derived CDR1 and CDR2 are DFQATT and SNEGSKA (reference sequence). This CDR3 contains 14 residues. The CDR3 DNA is TGCAGTGCTAGAGATCTGGAACCCACCTACGAGCAGTACTTC. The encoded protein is CSARDLEPTYEQYF.

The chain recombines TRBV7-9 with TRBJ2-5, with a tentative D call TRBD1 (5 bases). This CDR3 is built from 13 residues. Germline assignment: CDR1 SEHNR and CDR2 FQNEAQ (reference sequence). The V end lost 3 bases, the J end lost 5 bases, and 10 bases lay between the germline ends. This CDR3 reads CASSLAGYETQYF. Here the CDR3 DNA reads TGTGCCAGCAGCTTGGCAGGGTACGAGACCCAGTACTTC.

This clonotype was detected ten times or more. CDR3 region: CASSYSKGSGPYNEQFF. CDR3 DNA sequence: TGTGCCAGCAGTTACTCGAAGGGTAGCGGACCATACAATGAGCAGTTCTTC. The chain carries TRBV6-2 or TRBV6-3 and TRBJ2-1; D may be TRBD2 (6 bases). Germline V gene lookup returns CDR1 MNHEY and CDR2 SVGEGT. Deletions cut 0 bases from V and 4 bases from J, with 16 bases between. This CDR3 region has 17 residues.

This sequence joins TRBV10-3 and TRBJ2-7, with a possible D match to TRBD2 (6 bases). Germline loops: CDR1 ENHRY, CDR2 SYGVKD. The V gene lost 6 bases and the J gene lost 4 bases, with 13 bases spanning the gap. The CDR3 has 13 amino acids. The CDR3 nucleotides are TGTGCCATCAGCCGGGACTCGGCATACGAGCAGTACTTC. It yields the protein CAISRDSAYEQYF.

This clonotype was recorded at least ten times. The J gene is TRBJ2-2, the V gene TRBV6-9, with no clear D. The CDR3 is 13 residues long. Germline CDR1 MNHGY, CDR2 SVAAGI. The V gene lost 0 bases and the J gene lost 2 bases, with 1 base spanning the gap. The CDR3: CASSYSNTGELFF. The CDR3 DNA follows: TGTGCCAGCAGTTATTCCAACACCGGGGAGCTGTTTTTT.

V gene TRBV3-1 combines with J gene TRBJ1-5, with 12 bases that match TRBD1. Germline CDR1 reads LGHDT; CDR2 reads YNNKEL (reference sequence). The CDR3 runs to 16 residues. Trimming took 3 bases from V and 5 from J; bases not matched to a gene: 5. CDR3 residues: CASSQAGTGGYQPQHF. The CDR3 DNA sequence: TGTGCCAGCAGCCAGGCCGGGACAGGGGGCTATCAGCCCCAGCATTTT. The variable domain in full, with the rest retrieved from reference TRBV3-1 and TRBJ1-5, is DTAVSQTPKYLVTQMGNDKSIKCEQNLGHDTMYWYKQDSKKFLKIMFSYNNKELIINETVPNRFSPKSPDKAHLNLHINSLELGDSAVYFCASSQAGTGGYQPQHFGDGTRLSIL.

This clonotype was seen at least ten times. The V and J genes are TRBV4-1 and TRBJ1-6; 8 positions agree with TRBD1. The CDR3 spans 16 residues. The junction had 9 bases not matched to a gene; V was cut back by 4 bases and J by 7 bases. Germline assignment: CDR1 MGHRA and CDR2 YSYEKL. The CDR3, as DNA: TGCGCCAGCAGCCGGACAGGGATGGCGGAAAATTCACCCCTCCACTTT. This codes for CASSRTGMAENSPLHF.

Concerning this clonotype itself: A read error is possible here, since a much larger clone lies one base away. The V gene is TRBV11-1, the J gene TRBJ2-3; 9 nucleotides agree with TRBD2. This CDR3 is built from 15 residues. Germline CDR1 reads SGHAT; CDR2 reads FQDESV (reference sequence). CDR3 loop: CACSLARLAEDTQYF. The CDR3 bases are TGTGCCTGCAGCTTAGCGCGACTAGCGGAAGATACGCAGTATTTT. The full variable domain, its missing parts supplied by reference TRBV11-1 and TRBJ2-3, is EAEVAQSPRYKITEKSQAVAFWCDPISGHATLYWYRQILGQGPELLVQFQDESVVDDSQLPKDRFSAERLKGVDSTLKIQPAELGDSAMYLCACSLARLAEDTQYFGPGTRLTVL.